This T cell receptor beta chain derives from a study of blood T cell repertoires in COVID-19. Study as a whole: There were acute and convalescent COVID-19 samples, and they came from the United States, Italy and Spain.

This CDR3 is built from 15 residues. Trimming took 4 bases from V and 6 from J, leaving 18 bases between them. Germline CDR1 is SGDLS and CDR2 is YYNGEE. The table came from immunoSEQ multiplex PCR; TCRdb's copy has only in-frame clones and leaves some out. The table includes about 240,000 clones, about 89% detected once. V is TRBV9 and J is TRBJ2-3; tentative D call: TRBD2 (6 bases). This TCR derives from a woman aged 30 to 39 who had recovered from COVID-19. Input material: PBMCs or T cells enriched from blood (not recorded which). The CDR3 bases are TGTGCCAGCAGCCAGACCGCGGGGACCACGGATACGCAGTATTTT. Translation: CASSQTAGTTDTQYF.